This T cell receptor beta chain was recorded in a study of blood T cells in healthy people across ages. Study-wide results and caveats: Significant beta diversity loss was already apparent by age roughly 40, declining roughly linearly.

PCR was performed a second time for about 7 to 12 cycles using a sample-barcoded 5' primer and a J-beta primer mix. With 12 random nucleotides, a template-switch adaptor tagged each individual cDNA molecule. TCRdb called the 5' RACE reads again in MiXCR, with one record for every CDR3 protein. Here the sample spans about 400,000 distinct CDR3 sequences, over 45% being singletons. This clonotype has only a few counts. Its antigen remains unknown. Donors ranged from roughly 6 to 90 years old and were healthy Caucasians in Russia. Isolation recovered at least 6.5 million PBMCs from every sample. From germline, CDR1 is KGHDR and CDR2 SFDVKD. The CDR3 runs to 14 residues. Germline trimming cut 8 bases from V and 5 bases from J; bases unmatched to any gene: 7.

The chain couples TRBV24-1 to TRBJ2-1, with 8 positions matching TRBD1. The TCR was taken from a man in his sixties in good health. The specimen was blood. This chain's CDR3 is CATTQGGSDNEQFF. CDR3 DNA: TGTGCCACCACACAGGGGGGTTCCGACAATGAGCAGTTCTTC.